This T cell receptor (beta chain) came from a study of human T cells and chemical hapten exposure. Across the whole study: Slight differences in pooled library volume were the main source of varying TCR yields across samples.

Study-level points and caveats: Expanded TCRs produced significantly more large CDR3 similarity clusters than controls did.

The V and J ends lost 5 bases and 5 bases respectively, with 18 bases between them. The CDR3 has 15 amino acids. Germline CDR1 is SGHVS and CDR2 is FNYEAQ. Regarding time point: pre-sensitization, week 0. Treatment reported: therapeutic diphenylcyclopropenone sensitization with weekly scalp DPC. In TCRdb, the RACE reads were re-called with MiXCR into one record per CDR3 protein. The sample has over 35,000 distinct CDR3 sequences, more than 9% seen once. This clonotype showed up many times. Antigen: not known. The V call is TRBV7-6, the J call TRBJ2-5; TRBD2 is a possible D gene (6 bases). Sequenced material: whole blood, taken in connection with sensitization to the hapten diphenylcyclopropenone (DPC). This clonotype was obtained from a man younger than 40 with alopecia areata. Some clones in this sample may be carry-over from other donors' samples. The CDR3 DNA follows: TGTGCCAGCAGCCTACTAGCCCGACTAGAGGAGACCCAGTACTTC. Translating gives CASSLLARLEETQYF.